The 3 T cell receptor beta chains below were found in one sample sequenced in a study of T-cell reconstitution after alpha-beta-depleted transplantation in children. Unique molecular identifiers were built into the TCRbeta library. TCRdb ran MiXCR on the PCR reads and lists one entry per CDR3 protein. The table records about 460,000 distinct CDR3 sequences, approximately 12% of them present only once. This sample comprised PBMCs from the stem cell graft donor, obtained from the stem cell graft. These receptors all stem from a human donor who donated a stem cell graft to a child with combined immunodeficiency.

This clonotype showed up just a few times. This chain links TRBV4-2 with TRBJ2-7; D possibly uses TRBD1 or TRBD2 (7 bases each). Looked up from germline, CDR1 is LGHNA and CDR2 is YNFKEQ. Trimming pared 4 bases from V and 3 bases from J, leaving 13 bases between. The CDR3 is 14 amino acids. The CDR3 sequence is CASSPGGGVYEQYF. CDR3 sequence (DNA): TGTGCCAGCAGCCCAGGGGGGGGGGTCTACGAGCAGTACTTC.

This chain uses TRBV5-6 with TRBJ2-7, with a weak D call TRBD1 (6 bases). Deletions cut 2 bases from V and 3 bases from J, with 12 bases between. Germline V gives CDR1 SGHDT, CDR2 YYEEEE. The CDR3 consists of 14 residues. CDR3 DNA sequence: TGTGCCAGCAGCTTCCACAGGGTTGACTACGAGCAGTACTTC. Its protein product is CASSFHRVDYEQYF.

This clonotype showed up many times. The CDR3 reads CASSPPAGNGETQYF. The CDR3 DNA is TGTGCCAGCAGTCCCCCGGCAGGGAATGGAGAGACCCAGTACTTC. The chain employs TRBV28 and TRBJ2-5, with D tentatively TRBD1 (5 bases). The germline CDR1 and CDR2 sequences are MDHEN and SYDVKM. Trimming pared 5 bases from V and 4 bases from J, leaving 17 bases between. CDR3 size: 15 residues.